These T cell receptor beta chains were read from a single sample in a study of shared clonotypes between healthy human individuals. Method: immunoSEQ multiplex PCR; TCRdb's copy keeps in-frame clones and lacks some. The sample has about 380,000 clones, 95% to 97% seen once; the top ten hold 0.32%. What was sequenced was memory CD8+ T cells sorted from blood. Receptor source: a man younger than 40 in good health. Both conserved end residues are part of each CDR3. The D gene is left open where the match is weak. Expanded clones are given a class, and other clones once, few, many or no size at all.

V gene	J gene	D gene	clone size	CDR3 DNA	CDR3 protein
TRBV28	TRBJ2-2	TRBD1	NA	TGTGCCACGAGGACAGGGGGCTACACCGGGGAGCTGTTTTTT	CATRTGGYTGELFF
TRBV9	TRBJ2-2	TRBD2	NA	TGTGCCAGCAGCGCTAGCGGGAGGGCCACCGGGGAGCTGTTTTTT	CASSASGRATGELFF
TRBV5-1	TRBJ1-1	NA	NA	TGCGCCAGCAGCTTCCGACCTGGGACTGAAGCTTTCTTT	CASSFRPGTEAFF
TRBV11-2	TRBJ1-1	NA	NA	TGTGCCAGCAGCTCGATACGGGACATGAACACTGAAGCTTTCTTT	CASSSIRDMNTEAFF
TRBV6-5	TRBJ2-3	NA	NA	TGTGCCAGCAGTTATGATAGATCCACAGATACGCAGTATTTT	CASSYDRSTDTQYF
TRBV7-6	TRBJ1-2	NA	NA	TGTGCCAGCAGCTTAGGAGGGACGTTTAACTATGGCTACACCTTC	CASSLGGTFNYGYTF
TRBV11-1	TRBJ2-1	TRBD1	NA	TGTGCCAGCAGCTTAAGGACAGGGGTCAATGAGCAGTTCTTC	CASSLRTGVNEQFF
TRBV27	TRBJ2-7	NA	NA	TGTGCCAGCAGCTCCACACTATCCTACGAGCAGTACTTC	CASSSTLSYEQYF
TRBV7-5	TRBJ2-7	NA	NA	TGTGCCAGAAGCTTGAGGCGACACAGCTCCTACGAGCAGTACTTC	CARSLRRHSSYEQYF
TRBV19	TRBJ2-7	TRBD2	NA	TGTGCCAGTAGTAAGGCTAGCGGGAGCTCCTACGAGCAGTACTTC	CASSKASGSSYEQYF
TRBV6-4	TRBJ2-5	NA	NA	TGTGCCAGCAGTGAAGTCGCGGGGTACCAAGAGACCCAGTACTTC	CASSEVAGYQETQYF
TRBV5-1	TRBJ2-3	TRBD1	NA	TGCGCCAGCAGCTTGGCCGCCGGGACAGGGGGCACAGATACGCAGTATTTT	CASSLAAGTGGTDTQYF
TRBV30	TRBJ1-1	NA	NA	TGTGCCTGGAGAGAGGGGCCGCCTAGAGCTTTCTTT	CAWREGPPRAFF
TRBV10-1	TRBJ2-3	TRBD2	NA	TGCGCCTCTTCAGGGGTAGCGGGAGGATTTAGCACAGATACGCAGTATTTT	CASSGVAGGFSTDTQYF
TRBV30	TRBJ2-1	TRBD2	NA	TGTGCCTGGAGTGTATCGTTCCCCGGGACTAGTAACCTCAATGAGCAGTTCTTC	CAWSVSFPGTSNLNEQFF
TRBV7-3	TRBJ1-1	NA	NA	TGTGCCAGCAGCTATAGACGTGGAGACACTGAAGCTTTCTTT	CASSYRRGDTEAFF
TRBV27	TRBJ2-7	TRBD2	NA	TGTGCCAGCACCACACTGTGGACAGCGGGAGACAGCTTCCACGAGCAGTACTTC	CASTTLWTAGDSFHEQYF
TRBV30	TRBJ2-2	NA	NA	TGTGCCTGGAGACGGGGCACCGGGGAGCTGTTTTTT	CAWRRGTGELFF
TRBV6-1	TRBJ1-3	NA	NA	TGTGCCAGCGTCGAGGGCGTGCATGGAAACACCATATATTTT	CASVEGVHGNTIYF
TRBV5-1	TRBJ2-3	NA	NA	TGCGCCAGCAGCTTGGACAGGGGCACAGATACGCAGTATTTT	CASSLDRGTDTQYF
TRBV2	TRBJ1-2	TRBD1	NA	TGTGCCAGGGGGGGACAGGTCTATGGCTACACCTTC	CARGGQVYGYTF
TRBV5-4	TRBJ1-1	TRBD1	NA	TGTGCCAGCACGAAGATCGAGGACAGGAGGAACACTGAAGCTTTCTTT	CASTKIEDRRNTEAFF
TRBV7-9	TRBJ1-1	TRBD1	once	TGTGCCAGCAGCACCCCGGGACAGTCTATGAACACTGAAGCTTTCTTT	CASSTPGQSMNTEAFF
TRBV30	TRBJ2-7	NA	NA	TGTGCCTGGAGTGACCTCCCCAGGGTCCACGAGCAGTACTTC	CAWSDLPRVHEQYF
TRBV30	TRBJ1-5	NA	NA	TGTGCCTGGAGTCGACAGTTGAGCAATCAGCCCCAGCATTTT	CAWSRQLSNQPQHF
TRBV5-1	TRBJ2-7	TRBD2	NA	TGCGCCAGCAGCATACCAGAGCGGGAGGGGCCCTACGAGCAGTACTTC	CASSIPEREGPYEQYF
TRBV5-1	TRBJ2-7	NA	NA	TGCGCCAGCAGCTTGGGCCCCTCGCGGGAAGGCGAGCAGTACTTC	CASSLGPSREGEQYF
TRBV29-1	TRBJ2-4	NA	NA	TGCAGCGTTGTCGGGCGGGTCAAAAACATTCAGTACTTC	CSVVGRVKNIQYF
TRBV11-2	TRBJ2-4	TRBD2	NA	TGTGCCAGCAGCTTACTAGCGGGAGACATTCAGTACTTC	CASSLLAGDIQYF
TRBV9	TRBJ2-7	NA	NA	TGTGCCAGCAGCCCCTCGGCCGGACCGGGCGAGCAGTACTTC	CASSPSAGPGEQYF
TRBV19	TRBJ2-2	NA	NA	TGTGCCAGTAGTTGGGACCCGGGAACGGCCGGGGAGCTGTTTTTT	CASSWDPGTAGELFF
TRBV18	TRBJ1-2	TRBD1	once	TGTGCCAGCTCACCCGGGGGACAGGGTTCTTCCTATGGCTACACCTTC	CASSPGGQGSSYGYTF
TRBV6-4	TRBJ2-7	TRBD2	NA	TGTGCCAGCAGTGAGTGGACTAGCGACTACGAGCAGTACTTC	CASSEWTSDYEQYF
TRBV11-2	TRBJ2-2	NA	NA	TGTGCCAGCAGCTTAAGGGGCGGGGAGAGCGGGGAGCTGTTTTTT	CASSLRGGESGELFF
TRBV19	TRBJ1-1	TRBD1	NA	TGTGCCAGTAGTGGAAACAGGGGAGGCGATGAAGCTTTCTTT	CASSGNRGGDEAFF
TRBV6-6	TRBJ2-7	NA	NA	TGTGCCAGCAGTCATGCTGGGAAGACCTACGAGCAGTACTTC	CASSHAGKTYEQYF
TRBV2	TRBJ2-7	NA	once	TGTGCCAGCAGCCAAAGCGCCTACGAGCAGTACTTC	CASSQSAYEQYF
TRBV28	TRBJ2-7	NA	NA	TGTGCCAGCAGGGACACCTACGAGCAGTACTTC	CASRDTYEQYF
TRBV5-4	TRBJ2-2	NA	NA	TGTGCCAGCAGCTTGGACCCGAACACCGGGGAGCTGTTTTTT	CASSLDPNTGELFF
TRBV11-2	TRBJ2-3	NA	NA	TGTGCCAGCAGCTTAACGTCGGGTACGCAGTATTTT	CASSLTSGTQYF
TRBV6-5	TRBJ2-7	NA	NA	TGTGCCAGCAGTTACTCCGGACGGATATGGGAGCAGTACTTC	CASSYSGRIWEQYF
TRBV5-1	TRBJ1-5	NA	NA	TGCGCCAGCAGCTTGGTTTACGATAGCAATCAGCCCCAGCATTTT	CASSLVYDSNQPQHF
TRBV9	TRBJ2-1	NA	NA	TGTGCCAGCAGCGCAGCAGGGGACCTATACAATGAGCAGTTCTTC	CASSAAGDLYNEQFF
TRBV30	TRBJ1-3	NA	once	TGTGCCTGGAGACTGCGGACCTCTGGAAACACCATATATTTT	CAWRLRTSGNTIYF
TRBV7-8	TRBJ2-2	TRBD2	NA	TGTGCCAGCAGCTCGTCTAGCGGGGTGACCGGGGAGCTGTTTTTT	CASSSSSGVTGELFF
TRBV2	TRBJ2-7	NA	NA	TGTGCCAGCAGTCAATCCCCCTACGAGCAGTACTTC	CASSQSPYEQYF
TRBV27	TRBJ1-2	NA	NA	TGTGCCAGCAGTTTATCGTGGGGGCGGAATGGCTACACCTTC	CASSLSWGRNGYTF
TRBV28	TRBJ2-3	NA	NA	TGTGCCAGCAGTAGGAACAGGCACACAGATACGCAGTATTTT	CASSRNRHTDTQYF
TRBV28	TRBJ2-7	TRBD1	NA	TGTGCCAGCCGCCCCCGGGACAGGCTATACGAGCAGTACTTC	CASRPRDRLYEQYF
TRBV18	TRBJ2-5	NA	NA	TGTGCCAGCTCAGCGTTGAGGGGAGCGGTTTTTAAGACCCAGTACTTC	CASSALRGAVFKTQYF
TRBV6-1	TRBJ2-3	TRBD2	NA	TGTGCCAGCAGTGGGCTGGGGGGGGGCACAGATACGCAGTATTTT	CASSGLGGGTDTQYF
TRBV19	TRBJ1-1	NA	NA	TGTGCCAGTAGTATGGCCAGGGTAGCTACTGAAGCTTTCTTT	CASSMARVATEAFF
TRBV6-5	TRBJ1-2	NA	NA	TGTGCCAGCAGTTACTCGAACGGTAACTATGGCTACACCTTC	CASSYSNGNYGYTF
TRBV5-4	TRBJ2-7	TRBD1	NA	TGTGCCAGCAGTCTGCCGGGACAGGGGTCCTACGAGCAGTACTTC	CASSLPGQGSYEQYF